This is a list of T cell receptor beta chains from one sample in a study of beta chain features in type 1 diabetes. Method: immunoSEQ multiplex PCR; TCRdb's copy keeps in-frame clones and lacks some. The data show around 340,000 clones, roughly 8.8% seen once. What was sequenced was central memory CD4+ T cells from blood. Receptors were obtained from a man aged 30-40 years with type 1 diabetes. Both conserved end residues are part of each CDR3. A D gene is named only where the DNA matches it firmly. Size is omitted from some rows. Given values are once, few, many or a class for expanded clones.

many	TRBV25-1	TRBJ2-3	-	TGTGCCAGCAGCCCAAGAGGGGGGGCACGCACAGATACGCAGTATTTT	CASSPRGGARTDTQYF
-	TRBV28	TRBJ1-6	-	TGTGCCAGCAGTCTGGAAGTGGAACCCCTCCACTTT	CASSLEVEPLHF
-	TRBV18	TRBJ1-4	-	TGTGCCAGCTCAACTGGGTTCCTTAATGAAAAACTGTTTTTT	CASSTGFLNEKLFF
few	TRBV27	TRBJ1-6	TRBD1	TGTGCCAGCAGTCTAAAGACGACAGGGAAGGGTTCACCCCTCCACTTT	CASSLKTTGKGSPLHF
many	TRBV4-3	TRBJ1-1	-	TGCGCCAGCAGCCAAGTCTCAGGGAACACTGAAGCTTTCTTT	CASSQVSGNTEAFF
few	TRBV7-9	TRBJ2-5	-	TGTGCCAGCCAGGCCCAAGAGACCCAGTACTTC	CASQAQETQYF
-	TRBV4-2	TRBJ2-5	TRBD2	TGTGCCAGCAGCCAAGAAGAGGAGCTAGCGGGTGGGACCCAGTACTTC	CASSQEEELAGGTQYF
many	TRBV15	TRBJ2-7	-	TGTGCCACCAGCAGAGATACGGTCTACGAGCAGTACTTC	CATSRDTVYEQYF
-	TRBV7-2	TRBJ2-5	TRBD2	TGTGCCAGCAGCTTAGCGGCTAGCGGTGGACAAGAGACCCAGTACTTC	CASSLAASGGQETQYF
few	TRBV6-1	TRBJ2-1	-	TGTGCCAGCAGTGAAGGGCCACAGTCCCCCTACAATGAGCAGTTCTTC	CASSEGPQSPYNEQFF
-	TRBV11-2	TRBJ2-7	TRBD2	TGTGCCAGCAACCTAGCGGGGGGCACCTACGAGCAGTACTTC	CASNLAGGTYEQYF
few	TRBV12-5	TRBJ2-3	TRBD1	TGTGCTAGTGGCCCAGGGGGCCCAGTGGATACGCAGTATTTT	CASGPGGPVDTQYF
few	TRBV29-1	TRBJ2-3	TRBD1	TGCAGCGTGGCCCGGACAGGGGAAAGATCAGATACGCAGTATTTT	CSVARTGERSDTQYF
few	TRBV5-6	TRBJ1-6	-	TGTGCCAGCAGCTTTGCGCAGGGAGACTCACCCCTCCACTTT	CASSFAQGDSPLHF
-	TRBV19	TRBJ2-7	TRBD1	TGTGCCAGTAGTGCGTTACAGGGGGCCTACGAGCAGTACTTC	CASSALQGAYEQYF